Below are 17 T cell receptor beta chains sequenced from a single sample in a study of blood T cells in healthy people across ages. Combining a sample-barcoded 5' primer with a J-beta primer mix, a second PCR ran for 7 to 11 cycles. From the 5' RACE reads, TCRdb called clonotypes with MiXCR, one entry per CDR3 protein. The sample shows roughly 700,000 distinct CDR3 sequences, 45% to 50% of them seen only once. Sequencing input: blood. The origin of the receptors is a woman aged 60 to 75 in good health.

This clonotype has only a few counts. The rearrangement uses TRBV7-2 and TRBJ2-3; tentatively, D is TRBD2 (6 bases). Germline CDR1 SGHTA, CDR2 FQGNSA. The CDR3 is 14 amino acids. Trimming pared 1 base from V and 7 bases from J, leaving 12 bases between. The CDR3 loop is CASSLVSAGNTQYF. CDR3 coding DNA: TGTGCCAGCAGCTTAGTCTCAGCGGGTAATACGCAGTATTTT.

At least ten counts were recorded for this clonotype. The chain links TRBV29-1 to TRBJ2-5; D call uncertain. V was trimmed by 4 bases and J by 2 bases, leaving 8 bases between them. CDR1 and CDR2 from the germline V gene are SQVTM and ANQGSEA. This CDR3 region has 12 residues. CDR3: CSVALVQETQYF. The CDR3 nucleotides read TGCAGCGTTGCTCTGGTTCAAGAGACCCAGTACTTC.

This clonotype was picked up a small number of times. V usage is TRBV29-1 and J usage is TRBJ1-2; TRBD1 might be the D (5 bases). Per germline, CDR1 SQVTM and CDR2 ANQGSEA. Trimming cost V 1 base and J 4 bases, with 13 bases left between them. The CDR3 covers 14 residues. CDR3 sequence: CSVEGGGGIYGYTF. For the CDR3, the DNA is TGCAGCGTTGAAGGTGGGGGGGGAATCTATGGCTACACCTTC.

The chain couples TRBV7-2 to TRBJ1-5; D unresolved. With 6 bases removed from V and 5 bases from J, the gap between germline ends came to 14 bases. Germline CDR1 SGHTA, CDR2 FQGNSA. The CDR3 totals 14 residues. This CDR3 reads CASSQRPADQPQHF. As DNA, the CDR3 is TGTGCCAGCAGTCAAAGGCCAGCCGATCAGCCCCAGCATTTT.

This chain connects TRBV10-3 to TRBJ2-1; 8 bases are shared with TRBD1. This CDR3 is 14 amino acids long. After removal of 4 bases from V and 6 bases from J, the junction contained 5 bases not matched to a gene. Germline CDR1 reads ENHRY; CDR2 reads SYGVKD. CDR3 protein: CAISGTGLPNEQFF. CDR3 sequence (DNA): TGTGCCATCAGTGGGACAGGGTTGCCCAATGAGCAGTTCTTC.

This clonotype was found a few times. The chain uses TRBV21-1 and TRBJ2-7. TRBV21-1 is reported as a pseudogene. The CDR3 length is 13 residues. CDR3: CASSKADSYEQYF. DNA of the CDR3: TGTGCCAGCAGCAAAGCTGATTCCTACGAGCAGTACTTC.

CDR3 DNA sequence: TGTGCCAGCAGCGTAGCGGCAAGCGGCTCCTACAATGAGCAGTTCTTC. Amino acid sequence: CASSVAASGSYNEQFF. The rearrangement joins TRBV9 to TRBJ2-1; a possible D gene is TRBD2 (5 bases). The length of the CDR3 is 16 residues. With 0 bases removed from V and 0 bases from J, the gap between germline ends came to 10 bases. Germline CDR1 SGDLS, CDR2 YYNGEE.

This clonotype has just a few counts. The V and J genes are TRBV20-1 and TRBJ1-6; 8 bases are a match to TRBD1. Germline CDR1 DFQATT, CDR2 SNEGSKA (reference sequence). Unmatched junction bases numbered 8, after V lost 0 bases and J lost 1 base. The CDR3 totals 18 residues. In nucleotides, the CDR3 is TGCAGTGCTAGAGAACTCATTGACAGGGGATCCTATAATTCACCCCTCCACTTT. Translated: CSARELIDRGSYNSPLHF.

This chain connects TRBV9 to TRBJ2-7; TRBD2 matches 15 bases. Trimming at V came to 2 bases and at J to 5 bases, leaving 2 bases not matched to a gene. The CDR3 contains 15 residues. Germline V CDR1 and CDR2: SGDLS, YYNGEE. The CDR3 nucleotides read TGTGCCAGCAGCGTTGGGACTAGCGGGAGGAACGAGCAGTACTTC. This encodes CASSVGTSGRNEQYF.

This clonotype was counted only a few times. J is TRBJ2-7 and V is TRBV29-1; D ambiguous. Germline CDR1 reads SQVTM; CDR2 reads ANQGSEA. V was shortened by 6 bases and J by 3 bases, with 12 bases between the two germline ends. This CDR3 comprises 12 residues. CDR3 DNA sequence: TGCAGCGTAGGGCCGGAAAACTACGAGCAGTACTTC. Protein product: CSVGPENYEQYF.

The chain joins TRBV7-2 to TRBJ2-5; 8 bases line up with TRBD2. Germline assignment: CDR1 SGHTA and CDR2 FQGNSA. V dropped 2 bases and J dropped 2; count of bases not matched to a gene: 7. CDR3 length equals 16 residues. The CDR3 DNA reads as TGTGCCAGCAGCTTAAGTGGGACTAGTGCTCAAGAGACCCAGTACTTC. Amino acid sequence: CASSLSGTSAQETQYF.

V is TRBV5-1 and J is TRBJ2-3; 10 nucleotides match TRBD2. Losses at the gene ends were 4 bases for V and 4 bases for J; bases not matched to a gene: 9. Germline CDR1 is SGHRS and CDR2 is YFSETQ. The length of the CDR3 is 16 residues. This CDR3 reads CASSLEASGSPDTQYF. The CDR3 coding sequence is TGCGCCAGCAGCCTGGAGGCTAGCGGGAGCCCAGATACGCAGTATTTT.

This clonotype was seen a single time. It may be a read error: a sequence one base away is much more abundant. The chain couples TRBV10-3 to TRBJ2-7, with 8 bases fitting TRBD2. This CDR3 contains 14 residues. Germline CDR1 ENHRY, CDR2 SYGVKD. The CDR3 region is CATSDGGRPHEQYF. Here the CDR3 DNA reads TGTGCCACCAGTGATGGCGGGAGGCCCCACGAGCAGTACTTC.

In this sample, this clonotype turned up a few times. V gene TRBV5-6 combines with J gene TRBJ2-3, with 8 bases aligning to TRBD2. Germline V gives CDR1 SGHDT, CDR2 YYEEEE. The J segment lost 11 bases and the V segment lost 0 bases, leaving 8 bases of the junction unmatched. The length of the CDR3 is 14 residues. Here the CDR3 reads CASSLDGRAGVQYF. Here the CDR3 DNA reads TGTGCCAGCAGCTTGGACGGGAGGGCTGGTGTGCAGTATTTT.

The chain uses TRBV24-1 and TRBJ2-1; possibly TRBD2 for D (5 bases). Trimming left V 4 bases short and J 2 bases short, with 14 bases between. The V gene's germline CDR1 is KGHDR and CDR2 SFDVKD. The CDR3 loop spans 16 amino acids. CDR3 nucleotides: TGTGCCACCAGTGAGGATACTAGGGCCCCCTACAATGAGCAGTTCTTC. It is translated as CATSEDTRAPYNEQFF.

This clonotype was counted between two and nine times. The gene calls are TRBV20-1 and TRBJ2-4; 7 nucleotides agree with TRBD2. The end of the DNA aligns better with TRBJ2-7, so the J call may be wrong. Germline CDR1 and CDR2: DFQATT and SNEGSKA (reference sequence). This CDR3 comprises 16 residues. Here the CDR3 DNA reads TGCAGTGCTAGACCCCCGGGGGGAGCGCGGACCTACGAGCAGTACTTC. Its translation: CSARPPGGARTYEQYF.

This clonotype turned up a few times. The chain combines TRBV20-1 with TRBJ1-2; 8 bases are shared with TRBD1. Germline CDR1 DFQATT, CDR2 SNEGSKA (reference sequence). V trimming: 6 bases; J trimming: 2 bases; junction bases outside the gene matches: 11. The CDR3 contains 15 residues. The CDR3 sequence is CSADPSRGRNYGYTF. The CDR3 DNA sequence: TGCAGTGCCGACCCAAGCAGGGGGCGCAACTATGGCTACACCTTC.